Here is one TCR beta chain with its context. Its antigen is unknown. Vbeta (60) and Jbeta (13) primers were used in the PCR. Only in-frame clones appear in the TCRdb table, and some are missing; sequencing was by immunoSEQ multiplex PCR. The data hold about 84,000 clones, with around three fifths observed a single time. This sample was included in a study of cytomegalovirus exposure and HLA in healthy donors. Study-level information: For the approximately 400 genotyped donors, 75% to 90% fell within the Caucasian-associated ancestry cluster.

CDR3 length: 14 amino acids. V lost 6 bases to trimming and J lost 3 bases; unmatched junction nucleotides: 2. In germline, CDR1 is SQVTM, CDR2 ANQGSEA. Study findings and constraints: Among the sequence variants, a highly shared cluster was likely an artifact of sequencing.

This receptor was obtained from a woman between 40 and 50 years old in good health and CMV-seropositive. The sequenced material came from PBMCs. The J gene is TRBJ2-7, the V gene TRBV29-1; 16 bases map to TRBD2. The CDR3 nucleotides read TGCAGCGTGGGGACTAGCGGGAGGGGCTACGAGCAGTACTTC. Encoded protein: CSVGTSGRGYEQYF.